This T cell receptor (beta chain) was recovered during a study of Ad26.COV2.S vaccination and SARS-CoV-2 variants. Noted treatment: some 20 received Ad26.COV2.S at low or high dose, single or two shots; about 5 received placebo; per-sample allocation not given. Vaccine and placebo recipients were sampled on day 63 after the first injection. Assay: immunoSEQ multiplex PCR; the TCRdb copy retains only in-frame clones and omits some. The sample includes 380,000 or so clones, approximately 90% of them seen just once. The CDR3 has 16 amino acids. V lost 0 bases and J lost 6; bases outside the gene matches: 8. The germline gives CDR1 LGHDT, CDR2 YNNKEL (reference sequence).

V usage is TRBV3-1 (or the pseudogene TRBV3-2) and J usage is TRBJ2-7, with 10 bases fitting TRBD2. The receptor was isolated from a person between 18 and 60 years old who received the Ad26.COV2.S COVID-19 vaccine or a placebo. Sequencing used peripheral blood, obtained in a trial of Ad26.COV2.S vaccine versus placebo. The DNA for the CDR3 is TGTGCCAGCAGCCAAGAAAAGCTAGCGGGAGATAGCGAGCAGTACTTC. Residues: CASSQEKLAGDSEQYF.